A single sample gave rise to the 25 T cell receptor beta chains below, sequenced in a study of blood T cells in healthy people across ages. PCR was performed a second time for roughly 7 to 12 cycles using a sample-barcoded 5' primer and a J-beta primer mix. Each CDR3 protein gets one entry after TCRdb re-called the 5' RACE reads with MiXCR. This table has roughly 1,500,000 distinct CDR3 sequences, approximately 40% appearing once. Sequenced input: blood. These TCRs come from a woman younger than 35 in good health.

The chain links TRBV21-1 to TRBJ2-1; the table names TRBD2, a call not compared with the DNA. TRBV21-1 constitutes a pseudogene. This CDR3 comprises 14 residues. The DNA of the CDR3 is TGTGCCAGCAGCTCCCCGGAGGGCTCGGGTGAGCAGTTCTTC. Encoded protein: CASSSPEGSGEQFF.

This chain links TRBV5-1 with TRBJ1-2, with a possible D match to TRBD1 (5 bases). The CDR3 totals 14 residues. V was cut by 0 bases and J by 6 bases, with 12 bases left in between. CDR1 and CDR2 (germline): SGHRS, YFSETQ. The CDR3 coding sequence is TGCGCCAGCAGCTTGGCCTTTGGGGGAGATGGCTACACCTTC. It translates to CASSLAFGGDGYTF.

The J gene is TRBJ2-1, the V gene TRBV12-3 or TRBV12-4, with D perhaps given as TRBD1 or TRBD2 (5 bases each). This CDR3 spans 13 amino acids. Trimming removed 6 bases at V and 8 bases at J, with 14 bases between. CDR3 sequence: CASSPVGDDEQFF. For the CDR3, the DNA is TGTGCCAGCAGCCCGGTGGGGGACGATGAGCAGTTCTTC.

This clonotype appeared a few times. The chain couples TRBV7-6 to TRBJ1-4; a possible D gene is TRBD1 (6 bases). V was trimmed by 1 base and J by 5 bases, leaving 11 bases between them. Germline lookup yields CDR1 SGHVS and CDR2 FNYEAQ. The CDR3 loop spans 15 amino acids. The chain's CDR3 is CASSLVQGINEKLFF. The CDR3 DNA is TGTGCCAGCAGCTTAGTACAGGGTATAAATGAAAAACTGTTTTTT.

The chain is built from TRBV29-1 and TRBJ2-7; D could derive from TRBD1 or TRBD2 (7 bases each). Germline loops: CDR1 SQVTM, CDR2 ANQGSEA. The CDR3 covers 20 residues. The DNA for the CDR3 is TGCGGCGCTCACCCTCAAAGGACAGGACCACTAGCGCGAGGGTGGGATGAGCAGTACTTC. Translated: CGAHPQRTGPLARGWDEQYF.

Here the CDR3 reads CASSLAPGSPSGTQYF. The CDR3 region has the DNA TGTGCCAGCAGCTTAGCGCCAGGGAGTCCTTCCGGTACGCAGTATTTT. This chain links TRBV7-2 with TRBJ2-3; D may correspond to TRBD1 or TRBD2 (5 bases each). The CDR3 is 16 amino acids. Germline CDR1 is SGHTA and CDR2 is FQGNSA. V was shortened by 0 bases and J by 8 bases, with 18 bases between the two germline ends.

This clonotype was seen a few times. The J gene is TRBJ2-3, the V gene TRBV5-1, with no clear D. Trimming shortened V by 1 base and J by 14 bases, and 20 bases separated the two germline ends. The CDR3 runs 14 residues. Germline assignment: CDR1 SGHRS and CDR2 YFSETQ. The CDR3 DNA is TGCGCCAGCAGCTTGCTTGGTGGGCTCCCGATTAGGTATTTT. Translated: CASSLLGGLPIRYF.

The chain carries TRBV20-1 and TRBJ2-1; TRBD2 matches 11 bases. V shed 7 bases, J shed 3 bases, and the junction held 5 bases outside the gene matches. The CDR3 is made up of 14 amino acids. CDR1 DFQATT and CDR2 SNEGSKA come from the germline V gene (reference sequence). This chain's CDR3 is CSVTSGGLYNEQFF. In DNA, the CDR3 is TGCAGTGTCACTAGCGGGGGTCTCTACAATGAGCAGTTCTTC.

CDR3 DNA: TGTGCCAGCAAAGAGGGGCCCTTGACTAGCGGAAAATACTACGAGCAGTACTTC. Encoded protein: CASKEGPLTSGKYYEQYF. The chain couples TRBV6-1 to TRBJ2-7, with 9 nucleotides matching TRBD2. Germline loops: CDR1 MNHNS, CDR2 SASEGT. The CDR3 sequence is 18 residues long. V shed 7 bases and J 3 bases; nucleotides not matched to a gene: 19.

This clonotype was counted between two and nine times. The J gene is TRBJ1-5, the V gene TRBV9; 7 bases line up with TRBD1. V was pared by 2 bases and J by 5 bases, with 4 bases of the junction left unmatched. The CDR3 extends over 14 amino acids. Germline loops: CDR1 SGDLS, CDR2 YYNGEE. The CDR3 spells CASSVTGEDQPQHF. The DNA of the CDR3 is TGTGCCAGCAGCGTCACAGGGGAGGATCAGCCCCAGCATTTT. The entire variable domain, with the rest obtained from reference TRBV9 and TRBJ1-5, is as follows: DSGVTQTPKHLITATGQRVTLRCSPRSGDLSVYWYQQSLDQGLQFLIQYYNGEERAKGNILERFSAQQFPDLHSELNLSSLELGDSALYFCASSVTGEDQPQHFGDGTRLSIL.

V gene TRBV20-1 combines with J gene TRBJ2-1; TRBD1 aligns across 7 bases. Looked up from germline, CDR1 is DFQATT and CDR2 is SNEGSKA (reference sequence). The length of the CDR3 is 15 residues. V gave up 2 bases and J gave up 8 bases; unmatched junction bases: 12. Here the CDR3 DNA reads TGCAGTGCTAGAAAGGATTGGACAGGAATCTATGAGCAGTTCTTC. This sequence encodes CSARKDWTGIYEQFF.

The chain has TRBV5-6 and TRBJ2-6; D not resolved. V shed 0 bases and J shed 4 bases, with 20 bases lying between them. Germline V gene lookup returns CDR1 SGHDT and CDR2 YYEEEE. CDR3 length equals 19 residues. The CDR3 here is CASSLAFQYAPLGANVLTF. CDR3 in DNA: TGTGCCAGCAGCTTGGCCTTTCAGTATGCTCCTCTGGGGGCCAACGTCCTGACTTTC.

A few counts support this clonotype. The chain combines TRBV20-1 with TRBJ2-7, with D possibly being TRBD1 or TRBD2 (6 bases each). CDR3 length: 13 amino acids. In germline, CDR1 is DFQATT, CDR2 SNEGSKA (reference sequence). Trimming took off 1 base at V and 4 bases at J, with 11 bases between the two ends. Written as DNA, the CDR3 is TGCAGTGCTAGAGTAACAGGGAGGTACGAGCAGTACTTC. It is translated as CSARVTGRYEQYF.

This clonotype was recorded a few times. CDR3 region: CSGRGQGRANYGYTF. The DNA for the CDR3 is TGCAGTGGAAGGGGCCAAGGACGGGCGAACTATGGCTACACCTTC. The V gene is TRBV20-1, the J gene TRBJ1-2; D perhaps matches TRBD1 (5 bases). The CDR3 runs to 15 residues. Germline V gene sequence: CDR1 DFQATT, CDR2 SNEGSKA (reference sequence). Trimming removed 7 bases at V and 2 bases at J, with 20 bases between.

V and J are TRBV11-2 and TRBJ2-1; D is ambiguous. V shed 2 bases and J shed 1 base, with 6 bases lying between them. Germline values: CDR1 SGHAT, CDR2 FQNNGV. This CDR3 is built from 14 residues. The CDR3 here is CASSLLDSYNEQFF. In nucleotides, the CDR3 is TGTGCCAGCAGCTTACTAGATTCCTACAATGAGCAGTTCTTC.

This clonotype was seen only a few times. This chain connects TRBV6-2 or TRBV6-3 to TRBJ2-3; maybe TRBD1 (5 bases). Trimming pared 5 bases from V and 1 base from J, leaving 10 bases between. Germline V lookup: CDR1 MNHEY, CDR2 SVGEGT. The CDR3 has 14 residues. In DNA form, the CDR3 reads TGTGCCAGCAGTCCGACAGCACGCACAGATACGCAGTATTTT. This sequence encodes CASSPTARTDTQYF.

The chain employs TRBV12-3 or TRBV12-4 and TRBJ2-2; D may be TRBD2 (5 bases). The CDR3 has 16 residues. Trimming pared 5 bases from V and 6 bases from J, leaving 19 bases between. The CDR3 here is CASSPAEKGFAGELFF. CDR3 in DNA: TGTGCCAGCAGTCCAGCGGAGAAGGGTTTCGCCGGGGAGCTGTTTTTT.

The V and J genes are TRBV18 and TRBJ1-6, with a tentative D call TRBD1 (6 bases). Trimming took 2 bases from V and 10 from J, leaving 15 bases between them. CDR3 length: 15 amino acids. Germline V CDR1 and CDR2: KGHSH, LQKENI. In nucleotides, the CDR3 is TGTGCCAGCTCACCAGTGGACAGTCGGGACTCACCCCTCCACTTT. Translation gives CASSPVDSRDSPLHF.

J is TRBJ2-4 and V is TRBV15; 10 bases match TRBD2. V was pared by 4 bases and J by 6 bases, with 9 bases of the junction left unmatched. From germline, CDR1 is LNHNV and CDR2 YYDKDF (reference sequence). The CDR3 runs 16 residues. DNA of the CDR3: TGTGCCACCAGCAACCAGCGGGAGGGATGGGGAAACATTCAGTACTTC. Its translation: CATSNQREGWGNIQYF.

The chain employs TRBV20-1 and TRBJ1-1; maybe TRBD1 (5 bases). Between the trimmed V and J ends, which lost 6 bases and 0 bases, there was a span of 11 bases. From germline, CDR1 is DFQATT and CDR2 SNEGSKA (reference sequence). The CDR3 sequence is 13 residues long. This CDR3 reads CSAAGTLNTEAFF. Written as DNA, the CDR3 is TGCAGTGCGGCGGGGACCTTGAACACTGAAGCTTTCTTT.

The chain couples TRBV7-6 to TRBJ2-1; TRBD2 agrees at 7 bases. Per germline, CDR1 SGHVS and CDR2 FNYEAQ. V gave up 4 bases and J gave up 9 bases; unmatched junction bases: 12. The length of the CDR3 is 15 residues. In DNA form, the CDR3 reads TGTGCCAGCAGCTCCGGACTAGACGGAAGGAGTGAGCAGTTCTTC. Translating it yields CASSSGLDGRSEQFF. The whole variable domain, filled in from reference TRBV7-6 and TRBJ2-1, reads GAGVSQSPRYKVTKRGQDVALRCDPISGHVSLYWYRQALGQGPEFLTYFNYEAQQDKSGLPNDRFSAERPEGSISTLTIQRTEQRDSAMYRCASSSGLDGRSEQFFGPGTRLTVL.

The CDR3 DNA reads as TGTGCCAGCAGCCGTCATTCCACGGGGATGAACACTGAAGCTTTCTTT. Encoded protein: CASSRHSTGMNTEAFF. The chain combines TRBV3-1 with TRBJ1-1; no reliable D call. Trimming removed 4 bases at V and 0 bases at J, with 15 bases between. This CDR3 is 16 amino acids long. The germline V gene encodes CDR1 LGHDT and CDR2 YNNKEL (reference sequence).

The V call is TRBV5-1, the J call TRBJ2-5; tentatively, D is TRBD2 (6 bases). The CDR3 consists of 15 residues. Germline lookup yields CDR1 SGHRS and CDR2 YFSETQ. The germline V and J ends were trimmed by 4 bases and 5 bases, with 18 bases remaining between them. Here the CDR3 reads CASSTGTQMGETQYF. The CDR3 coding sequence is TGCGCCAGCAGCACCGGGACTCAGATGGGGGAGACCCAGTACTTC.

The rearrangement uses TRBV10-1 and TRBJ2-7; 11 bases fit TRBD2. Germline CDR1 reads WNHNN; CDR2 reads SYGVQD (reference sequence). With 5 bases clipped from V and 2 bases from J, the junction kept 5 bases outside the gene matches. The CDR3 extends over 15 amino acids. The CDR3: CASSYQLAGAYEQYF. The CDR3 bases are TGCGCCAGCAGTTACCAACTAGCGGGAGCCTACGAGCAGTACTTC.

V gene TRBV11-3 combines with J gene TRBJ2-3; D not certain. CDR1 and CDR2 (germline): SGHNT, YENEEA. The CDR3 extends over 15 amino acids. V lost 1 base and J 4 bases, leaving 12 bases between the germline ends. The CDR3 spells CASSLGGTLADTQYF. CDR3 bases: TGTGCCAGCAGCTTAGGCGGAACGTTGGCAGATACGCAGTATTTT.